This T cell receptor (beta chain) was obtained from a study of T cell repertoires in cytomegalovirus infection (dated by TCRdb to between 2017 and 2020). With respect to the entire study: The peptide stimulations were aimed at well-studied HLA-B-restricted epitopes as well as recently identified HLA-C-restricted CMV epitopes, whose presentation resists viral immunomodulation. Because public TCR beta signatures pointed to carriage of CMV infection together with the matching HLA type, the HLA type of each donor mattered for the analysis. Beyond this particular receptor, the publication reports: In both this cohort and an independent roughly 330-donor cohort, the cumulative frequency of public TCR beta family members distinguished carriers of CMV infection plus the relevant HLA type. The ex vivo response was dominated by HLA-C-restricted CMV-specific TCR beta clonotypes, which also provided the single most frequent clonotype in two of eight donors.

TCRdb shows the sequencer as Illumina HiSeq 1500. Starting from the raw public reads, TCRdb applied fastp trimming at Q25, assembled clones with MiXCR and retained in-frame beta chains. Every CDR3 protein is listed once, alongside the most common genes and DNA of its rows. The sample table records 450,000 to 600,000 distinct CDR3 sequences; 30% to 35% of these occur just once. The leading ten clones occupy 17% of the sample. On this clonotype: The antigen it recognizes is unknown. No base qualities exist here, and no much larger clone lies one base off it.

There are 11 amino acids in the CDR3, from cysteine to valine inclusive. Just CDR3 DNA is preserved here, 33 bases in frame from base 1. The germline V gene supplies CDR1 SQVTM and CDR2 ANQGSEA. V was cut back by 6 bases and J by 5 bases, leaving a gap of 11 bases between them. Read against the paper, the sample's treatment or condition label means: in vitro stimulation with specific CMV peptide epitopes to enrich CMV-specific T cells. The chain is made from TRBV29-1 and TRBJ2-7; no D gene can be assigned with confidence. The sample was cultured PBMCs, taken from culture after CMV antigen stimulation. The clonotype was recovered from a human donor in good health (CMV status not recorded). Some clones in this sample may be carry-over from other donors' samples. DNA sequence: TGCAGCGTCCGCAAGGGTGACGAGCAGTACGTC. Its amino acids are CSVRKGDEQYV.